The source of this T cell receptor beta chain is a study of regulatory T cells in long-lasting Graves disease. V was cut by 8 bases and J by 5 bases, with 15 bases left in between. From germline, CDR1 is MNHEY and CDR2 SMNVEV (reference sequence). The CDR3 is 13 amino acids. In building TCR beta libraries, iRepertoire HTBI primers were used together with Arm-PCR of CDR3 regions. TCRdb reprocessed the multiplex PCR reads with MiXCR, giving one entry per CDR3 protein. The sample carries about 220,000 distinct CDR3 sequences, approximately 18% recorded once. This clonotype was seen repeatedly, ten times or more. Its antigen is undetermined. Documented time point: newly diagnosed GD, antithyroid drugs for less than 3 months. The TCR library used RNA extracted from PBMCs. Peripheral blood, around 9.4 milliliters of it, was drawn into EDTA tubes. Findings of the study overall: Persistent disease samples used TRBV28, TRBJ1-2 and TRBJ2-5 preferentially.

This same sample was also taken into another study, of T cells in Graves' hyperthyroidism and ophthalmopathy. That publication notes: For Graves' hyperthyroidism to be stable, ophthalmopathy could not progress within 18 months.

The chain is built from TRBV27 and TRBJ1-1; D call uncertain. This TCR was recovered from a woman under 40 with Graves disease. The source was peripheral blood mononuclear cells (PBMCs), collected at new diagnosis, from a patient treated with antithyroid drugs. The CDR3 sequence: CASLDRVGTEAFF. The CDR3 coding sequence is TGTGCCAGCTTGGACCGGGTTGGGACTGAAGCTTTCTTT.